The rows below give T cell receptor beta chains drawn from one sample of a study of OX40 agonist ivuxolimab in advanced cancers. Some clones are missing from TCRdb's copy, which holds only in-frame ones; the method was immunoSEQ multiplex PCR. Seen here are about 90,000 clones, approximately 90% observed once, and the top ten hold around 0.33%. Specimen: CD4+ or CD8+ T cells sorted from blood, collected in a trial of the OX40 agonist ivuxolimab. These receptors all come from an adult with an advanced solid tumor such as melanoma, head and neck, liver or kidney cancer. Each CDR3 is given with its conserved first and last residue. The D gene is left open where the match is weak. Clone size is shown for a subset of rows, as once, few, many or a class of expanded clone.

j_gene,v_gene,d_gene,abundance,CDR3aa,CDR3nt
TRBJ2-1,TRBV11-2,TRBD1,NA,CASSWGQGTEQFF,TGTGCCAGCAGCTGGGGACAGGGGACGGAGCAGTTCTTC
TRBJ2-1,TRBV7-9,NA,NA,CASSLETVAGEQFF,TGTGCCAGCAGCTTAGAGACGGTAGCCGGAGAGCAGTTCTTC
TRBJ2-1,TRBV5-4,NA,NA,CASSLDKASYNEQFF,TGTGCCAGCAGCTTGGACAAGGCAAGTTACAATGAGCAGTTCTTC
TRBJ1-1,TRBV4-3,NA,NA,CASSQESGAWTEAFF,TGCGCCAGCAGCCAAGAGTCAGGGGCTTGGACTGAAGCTTTCTTT
TRBJ2-7,TRBV5-1,TRBD2,NA,CASSLGGLADYEQYF,TGCGCCAGCAGCTTGGGAGGCCTAGCGGACTACGAGCAGTACTTC
TRBJ1-2,TRBV28,NA,NA,CASSFTSYGYTF,TGTGCCAGCAGTTTCACCAGCTATGGCTACACCTTC
TRBJ2-1,TRBV5-1,NA,once,CASSWTYNEQFF,TGCGCCAGCAGCTGGACATACAATGAGCAGTTCTTC
TRBJ2-5,TRBV6-5,TRBD2,NA,CASSESGTQTQYF,TGTGCCAGCAGTGAGAGCGGGACCCAGACCCAGTACTTC
TRBJ1-5,TRBV19,TRBD1,NA,CASSMVGGVSNQPQHF,TGTGCCAGTAGTATGGTAGGGGGCGTCAGCAATCAGCCCCAGCATTTT
TRBJ2-6,TRBV4-3,NA,NA,CASSLNSGANVLTF,TGCGCCAGCAGCCTGAACTCTGGGGCCAACGTCCTGACTTTC
TRBJ1-3,TRBV18,TRBD1,NA,CASSLTGTGNTIYF,TGTGCCAGCTCCCTGACAGGGACTGGAAACACCATATATTTT
TRBJ1-5,TRBV6-1,NA,NA,CASSENSFGGLPQHF,TGTGCCAGCAGTGAGAACAGCTTCGGGGGACTGCCCCAGCATTTT
TRBJ2-5,TRBV6-1,NA,once,CASSEAGIATGTQYF,TGTGCCAGCAGTGAAGCCGGGATTGCAACAGGGACCCAGTACTTC
TRBJ2-1,TRBV27,NA,NA,CASSFRVPLGTRSINEQFF,TGTGCCAGCAGTTTTCGGGTCCCATTGGGGACTCGGAGTATCAATGAGCAGTTCTTC
TRBJ2-7,TRBV6-5,NA,NA,CASSSIVTGSYEQYF,TGTGCCAGCAGTTCAATCGTGACAGGCTCCTACGAGCAGTACTTC
TRBJ2-7,TRBV19,TRBD2,NA,CASSIGTSGSWEQYF,TGTGCCAGTAGTATAGGGACTAGCGGGAGTTGGGAGCAGTACTTC
TRBJ1-1,TRBV9,TRBD1,NA,CASSSRQGAGNTEAFF,TGTGCCAGCAGCTCCCGACAGGGGGCGGGGAACACTGAAGCTTTCTTT
TRBJ2-1,TRBV11-1,NA,NA,CASSRRGRLGNEQFF,TGTGCCAGCAGCAGGCGGGGTCGGTTGGGGAATGAGCAGTTCTTC
TRBJ2-1,TRBV5-1,TRBD2,once,CASSSGGDYPSNEQFF,TGCGCCAGCAGCTCTGGAGGGGACTACCCTTCCAATGAGCAGTTCTTC
TRBJ2-7,TRBV28,TRBD1,NA,CASSSPGQGSYEQYF,TGTGCCAGCAGTTCACCGGGACAGGGATCCTACGAGCAGTACTTC
TRBJ2-5,TRBV7-2,NA,NA,CASSLGNLRSGTQYF,TGTGCCAGCAGCTTAGGGAACCTCCGTTCTGGGACCCAGTACTTC
TRBJ2-3,TRBV19,TRBD2,NA,CASSHSGGGRDTQYF,TGTGCCAGTAGTCACTCCGGGGGAGGGCGGGATACGCAGTATTTT
TRBJ2-4,TRBV5-3,NA,NA,CARSLRARGPYQYF,TGTGCCAGAAGCTTGAGGGCACGGGGGCCCTACCAGTACTTC
TRBJ2-2,TRBV21-1,NA,NA,CASTPLGATGELFF,TGTGCCAGCACACCCCTAGGGGCAACCGGGGAGCTGTTTTTT
TRBJ2-7,TRBV5-1,NA,NA,CASSLGPLSYEQYF,TGCGCCAGCAGCTTGGGGCCGCTTTCCTACGAGCAGTACTTC
TRBJ2-1,TRBV6-6,NA,NA,CASSYTGLGNEQFF,TGTGCCAGCAGTTACACAGGGCTGGGGAATGAGCAGTTCTTC
TRBJ1-2,TRBV5-1,TRBD1,NA,CASSLEQGNYGYTF,TGCGCCAGCAGCTTGGAACAGGGGAACTATGGCTACACCTTC
TRBJ2-7,TRBV10-2,TRBD1,NA,CASSPGQSYEQYF,TGCGCCAGCAGTCCGGGACAGTCCTACGAGCAGTACTTC
TRBJ1-5,TRBV2,NA,once,CASRGTGNSNQPQHF,TGTGCCAGCAGGGGGACCGGGAATAGCAATCAGCCCCAGCATTTT
TRBJ2-7,TRBV27,TRBD1,NA,CASRPHGQGTYEQYF,TGTGCCAGCAGACCTCACGGACAGGGTACCTACGAGCAGTACTTC
TRBJ2-2,TRBV18,TRBD2,NA,CASSGLAGGELFF,TGTGCCAGCTCCGGACTAGCGGGCGGGGAGCTGTTTTTT
TRBJ2-1,TRBV30,NA,NA,CALGSGLQLYNEQFF,TGTGCCCTCGGGAGTGGACTACAACTATACAATGAGCAGTTCTTC
TRBJ2-1,TRBV29-1,NA,NA,CSTRRELNNEQFF,TGCAGCACCCGCCGGGAATTGAACAATGAGCAGTTCTTC
TRBJ1-1,TRBV19,NA,NA,CASRAGDGRLNEAFF,TGTGCCAGTAGGGCCGGCGACGGGAGACTTAACGAAGCTTTCTTT
TRBJ2-1,TRBV6-1,NA,NA,CASVSSLSSYNEQFF,TGTGCCAGCGTTTCTAGTTTAAGCTCCTACAATGAGCAGTTCTTC
TRBJ1-2,TRBV10-2,NA,NA,CASSALETVYGYTF,TGCGCCAGCAGTGCCTTGGAGACAGTCTATGGCTACACCTTC
TRBJ2-2,TRBV7-2,NA,NA,CASSLGSSTGELFF,TGTGCCAGCAGCTTAGGAAGTTCCACCGGGGAGCTGTTTTTT
TRBJ2-1,TRBV25-1,TRBD2,many,CASSEPLAGVNEQFF,TGTGCCAGCAGTGAACCGCTAGCGGGAGTTAATGAGCAGTTCTTC
TRBJ2-2,TRBV7-9,TRBD1,NA,CASSLPRTGGTGELFF,TGTGCCAGCAGCTTACCAAGGACAGGGGGCACCGGGGAGCTGTTTTTT
TRBJ2-5,TRBV11-2,NA,NA,CASSLQGTQETQYF,TGTGCCAGCAGCCTCCAAGGGACCCAAGAGACCCAGTACTTC
TRBJ2-2,TRBV4-1,TRBD2,NA,CASKDVATSGRNTGELFF,TGCGCCAGCAAGGACGTAGCCACTAGCGGGAGAAACACCGGGGAGCTGTTTTTT